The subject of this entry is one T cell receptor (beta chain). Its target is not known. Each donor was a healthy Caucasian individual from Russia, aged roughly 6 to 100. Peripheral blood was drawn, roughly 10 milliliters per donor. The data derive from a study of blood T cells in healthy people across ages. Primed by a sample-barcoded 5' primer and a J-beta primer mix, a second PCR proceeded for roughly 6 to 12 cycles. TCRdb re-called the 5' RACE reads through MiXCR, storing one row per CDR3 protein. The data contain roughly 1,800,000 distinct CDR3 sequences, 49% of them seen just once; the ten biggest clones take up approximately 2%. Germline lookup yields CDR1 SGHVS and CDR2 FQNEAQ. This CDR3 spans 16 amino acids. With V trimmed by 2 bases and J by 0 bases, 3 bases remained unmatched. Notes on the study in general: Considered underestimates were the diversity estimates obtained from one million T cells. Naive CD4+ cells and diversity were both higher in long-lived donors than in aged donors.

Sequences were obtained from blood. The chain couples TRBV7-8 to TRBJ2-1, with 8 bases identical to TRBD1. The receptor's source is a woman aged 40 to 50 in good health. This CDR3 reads CASSLYRGSSYNEQFF. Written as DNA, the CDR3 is TGTGCCAGCAGCTTATACAGGGGGAGCTCCTACAATGAGCAGTTCTTC.